This TCR beta chain was captured by sequencing in a study of OX40 agonist ivuxolimab in advanced cancers. Using immunoSEQ multiplex PCR, the repertoire was profiled, and TCRdb retains in-frame clones only, with some absent. The profile covers about 73,000 clones, with 85% to 90% appearing a single time and 0.4% to 0.55% taken by the ten largest. Germline CDR1 MNHNS, CDR2 SASEGT. V lost 2 bases and J lost 2; bases outside the gene matches: 6. This CDR3 comprises 15 residues. General observations from the study: Undetermined was the antigen specificity of the expanded peripheral T cells.

A remark on this clone: Its antigen is not identified.

This TCR was recovered from an adult with an advanced solid tumor such as melanoma, head and neck, liver or kidney cancer. The sample in question was CD4+ or CD8+ T cells sorted from blood, obtained in a trial of the OX40 agonist ivuxolimab. V gene TRBV6-1 combines with J gene TRBJ2-7, with 7 bases aligning to TRBD1. The CDR3, as DNA: TGTGCCAGCAGTGAAACCGGACAGGTAACCTACGAGCAGTACTTC. Translated, it gives CASSETGQVTYEQYF.